This is a list of T cell receptor beta chains from one sample in a study of cytomegalovirus exposure and HLA in healthy donors. Using immunoSEQ multiplex PCR, the repertoire was profiled, and TCRdb retains in-frame clones only, with some absent. This table holds 120,000 or so clones, around four fifths found once. The sequenced sample consisted of PBMCs. These receptors originate from a man aged 40-50 years in good health and CMV-seronegative. The CDR3 runs from the conserved cysteine through the conserved F or W. The D gene is left open where the match is weak. The size field is filled for only some rows; it gives once, few, many or a size class.

length	V	size	J	D	DNA	CDR3
18	TRBV7-2	-	TRBJ2-1	TRBD2	TGTGCCAGCAGCCTACCTCACGGGCGGGGGGGCCACGTTTATGAGCAGTTCTTC	CASSLPHGRGGHVYEQFF
16	TRBV7-2	-	TRBJ2-1	TRBD1	TGTGCCAGCAGCTTGGTCGGACAGGGAGCCCAAAATGAGCAGTTCTTC	CASSLVGQGAQNEQFF
13	TRBV5-6	-	TRBJ1-1	-	TGTGCCAGCAGCTTGGACAGGGTGTCTGAAGCTTTCTTT	CASSLDRVSEAFF
15	TRBV15	once	TRBJ2-1	-	TGTGCCACCAGCAGAAACCAAGGACAGCACAATGAGCAGTTCTTC	CATSRNQGQHNEQFF
14	TRBV18	-	TRBJ1-3	-	TGTGCCAGCTCACCAGCGGGGTTAGGGGACACCATATATTTT	CASSPAGLGDTIYF
18	TRBV19	once	TRBJ1-5	TRBD1	TGTGCCAGTTCCCAGCGGGACAGGGGATTTTATAGCAATCAGCCCCAGCATTTT	CASSQRDRGFYSNQPQHF
14	TRBV2	-	TRBJ2-3	-	TGTGCCAGCCAGATCGGGGAGCGCACAGATACGCAGTATTTT	CASQIGERTDTQYF
14	TRBV18	-	TRBJ1-2	-	TGTGCCAGCTCACCACCGTCAGGGAACTATGGCTACACCTTC	CASSPPSGNYGYTF
15	TRBV19	-	TRBJ2-3	-	TGTGCCAGTAAGGAGGTAGCGGCCTACACAGATACGCAGTATTTT	CASKEVAAYTDTQYF
12	TRBV5-8	-	TRBJ2-3	-	TGTGCCAGCAGCGAGACAGCGGATACGCAGTATTTT	CASSETADTQYF
14	TRBV6-6	-	TRBJ2-1	-	TGTGCCAGCAGTACGACCTACAGGGCCAATGAGCAGTTCTTC	CASSTTYRANEQFF
15	TRBV7-9	-	TRBJ2-5	-	TGTGCCAGCAGCTTGCGTGCTACAGACCAAGAGACCCAGTACTTC	CASSLRATDQETQYF
15	TRBV7-2	-	TRBJ2-3	TRBD2	TGTGCCAGCAGCCTAGCGGGGGGAGGCACAGATGCGCAGTATTTT	CASSLAGGGTDAQYF